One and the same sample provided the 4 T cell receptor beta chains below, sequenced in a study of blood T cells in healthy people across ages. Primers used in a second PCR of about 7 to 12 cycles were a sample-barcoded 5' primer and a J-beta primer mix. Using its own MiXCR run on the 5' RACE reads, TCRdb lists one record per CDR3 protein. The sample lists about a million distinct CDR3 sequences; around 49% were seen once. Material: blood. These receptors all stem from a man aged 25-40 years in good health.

The CDR3 nucleotides are TGCGCCAGCAGCCAAGCTCGGCAGGATGGCTATGGCTACACCTTC. This gives the protein CASSQARQDGYGYTF. The J gene is TRBJ1-2, the V gene TRBV4-1; D gene ambiguous. This CDR3 is built from 15 residues. V was pared by 1 base and J by 4 bases, with 13 bases between. Looked up from germline, CDR1 is MGHRA and CDR2 is YSYEKL.

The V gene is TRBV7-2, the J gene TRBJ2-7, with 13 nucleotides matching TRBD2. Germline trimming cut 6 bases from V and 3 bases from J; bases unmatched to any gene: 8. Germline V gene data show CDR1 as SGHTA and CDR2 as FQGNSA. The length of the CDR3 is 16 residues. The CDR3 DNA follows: TGTGCCAGCAGTACGGGACTAGCGGGGCGACTCTACGAGCAGTACTTC. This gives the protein CASSTGLAGRLYEQYF.

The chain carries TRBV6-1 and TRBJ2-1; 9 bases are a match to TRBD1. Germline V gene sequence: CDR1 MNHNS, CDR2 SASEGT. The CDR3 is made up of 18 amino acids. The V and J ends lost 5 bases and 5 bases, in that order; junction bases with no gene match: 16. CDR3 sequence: CASSPTEFWDRDNNEQFF. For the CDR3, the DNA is TGTGCCAGCAGTCCGACCGAATTTTGGGACAGGGACAACAATGAGCAGTTCTTC.

This CDR3 reads CASSLAGQGATDTQYF. The CDR3 DNA follows: TGCGCCAGCAGCTTGGCCGGGCAGGGGGCCACAGATACGCAGTATTTT. The J gene is TRBJ2-3, the V gene TRBV5-1, with TRBD1 matching over 8 bases. Germline lookup yields CDR1 SGHRS and CDR2 YFSETQ. V was clipped by 0 bases and J by 2 bases; unmatched bases: 5. CDR3 size: 16 residues.